The T cell receptor (beta chain) under discussion was sequenced for a study of OX40 agonist ivuxolimab in advanced cancers. The table lists this clone with a count of one. Its antigen remains unidentified. Study findings and constraints: Clonal expansion by week 6 occurred in CD4+ and CD8+ blood T cells (at 0.1 to 3.0 mg/kg).

Assay: immunoSEQ multiplex PCR; the TCRdb copy retains only in-frame clones and omits some. Among roughly 20,000 clones listed, 83% were seen once. The starting material was CD4+ or CD8+ T cells sorted from blood, obtained in a trial of the OX40 agonist ivuxolimab. The sequence was collected from an adult with an advanced solid tumor such as melanoma, head and neck, liver or kidney cancer.

CDR3 nucleotides: TGTGCCAGCAGCTTAAGCGGTGCGGACCAAGAGACCCAGTACTTC. Translated, it gives CASSLSGADQETQYF. V is TRBV7-6 and J is TRBJ2-5; a possible D gene is TRBD2 (5 bases). This CDR3 contains 15 residues. Germline values: CDR1 SGHVS, CDR2 FNYEAQ. Trimming left V 2 bases short and J 0 bases short, with 10 bases between.